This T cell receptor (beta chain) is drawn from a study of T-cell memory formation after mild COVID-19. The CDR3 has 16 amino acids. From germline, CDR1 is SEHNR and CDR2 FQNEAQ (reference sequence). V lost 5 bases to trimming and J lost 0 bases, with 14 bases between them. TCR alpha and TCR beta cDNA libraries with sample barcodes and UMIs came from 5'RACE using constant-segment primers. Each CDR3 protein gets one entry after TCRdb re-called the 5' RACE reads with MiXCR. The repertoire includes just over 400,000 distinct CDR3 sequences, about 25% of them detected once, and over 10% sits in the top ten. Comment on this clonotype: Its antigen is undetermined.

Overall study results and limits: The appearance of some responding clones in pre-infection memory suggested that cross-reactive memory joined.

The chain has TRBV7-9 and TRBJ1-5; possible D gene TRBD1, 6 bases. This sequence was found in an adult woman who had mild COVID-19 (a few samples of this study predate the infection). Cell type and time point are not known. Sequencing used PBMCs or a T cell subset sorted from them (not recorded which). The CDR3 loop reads CASSDRGTPSNQPQHF. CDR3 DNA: TGTGCCAGCAGCGACCGCGGGACACCTAGCAATCAGCCCCAGCATTTT.